This T cell receptor (beta chain) was sequenced in a study of technical replicates of blood from a handful of donors (dated 2017 in TCRdb). Comment on this clone: Its antigen specificity is not known. No base quality information exists; no much larger clone differs at one position.

The library was produced with the immunoSEQ multiplex PCR assay. In TCRdb, the immuneACCESS table is reduced to in-frame sequences with V and J assigned. These tables do not hold every clone; where another copy was compared, an unresolved V gene accounts for under half, and the others remain unexplained. Recorded for this sample are 75,000 to 100,000 clones; around 95% of them occurred a single time. The ten largest clones take up around 0.22% of the sample. Sequencing was performed on T cells isolated from PBMCs. The source is a human donor in good health.

The DNA reads as follows: TGTGCCAGCAGACAAGGGACTTTTTCCTCTGGGGCCAACGTCCTGACTTTC. Its product reads: CASRQGTFSSGANVLTF. The chain uses TRBV27 and TRBJ2-6, with TRBD2 perhaps the D gene, on 6 matching bases. V and J lose 6 bases and 0 bases, and a span of 15 bases separates them. Reading the germline V gene (reference sequence) gives CDR1 MNHEY and CDR2 SMNVEV. Inclusive of the bounding cysteine and phenylalanine, the CDR3 is 17 residues long. The DNA shown is the 51-base CDR3, in frame from base 1. When the CDR3 is completed using the reference TRBV27 and TRBJ2-6 genes on either side, the full variable domain is EAQVTQNPRYLITVTGKKLTVTCSQNMNHEYMSWYRQDPGLGLRQIYYSMNVEVTDKGDVPEGYKVSRKEKRNFPLILESPSPNQTSLYFCASRQGTFSSGANVLTFGAGSRLTVL.